This T cell receptor beta chain stems from a study of identifying expanded T cells in peripheral blood. Repertoires were generated with immunoSEQ multiplex PCR, while TCRdb's copy carries only in-frame clones and drops some. Of nearly 60,000 clones listed, around nine tenths are singletons. No infections or other immune events were documented during collection. This clone was seen more than once but under ten times. Its target is not known. The study, taken as a whole, reports: Over around two and four weeks, about 15 and 19 clones changed, versus roughly 1.2 between replicates. Across healthy donors, higher total template counts meant significantly greater approximately 2-week count variance.

The sequence came from a person between 18 and 75 years old in good health. Sequenced input: blood.

Here the CDR3 reads CASSKFWGGQTSGANVLTF. The CDR3 DNA reads TGTGCCAGCAGCAAGTTTTGGGGTGGACAGACTTCTGGGGCCAACGTCCTGACTTTC. This sequence joins TRBV28 and TRBJ2-6, with D possibly TRBD1 on 6 matching bases. V was shortened by 6 bases and J by 1 base, with 22 bases between the two germline ends. This CDR3 has 19 amino acids. From germline, CDR1 is MDHEN and CDR2 SYDVKM.